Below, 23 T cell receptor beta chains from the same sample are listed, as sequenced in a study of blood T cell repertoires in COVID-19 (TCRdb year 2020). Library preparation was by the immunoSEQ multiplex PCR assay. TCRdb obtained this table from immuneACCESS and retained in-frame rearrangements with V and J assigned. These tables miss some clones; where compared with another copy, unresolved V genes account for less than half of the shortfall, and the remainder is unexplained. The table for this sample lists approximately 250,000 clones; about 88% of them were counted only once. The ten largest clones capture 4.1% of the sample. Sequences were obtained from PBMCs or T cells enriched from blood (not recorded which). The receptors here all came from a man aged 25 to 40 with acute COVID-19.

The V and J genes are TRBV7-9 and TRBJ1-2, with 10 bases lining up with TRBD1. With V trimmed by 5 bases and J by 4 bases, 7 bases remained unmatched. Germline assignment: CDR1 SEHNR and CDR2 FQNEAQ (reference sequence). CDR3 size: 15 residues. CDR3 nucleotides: TGTGCCAGCAGCCAAAGACAGGGGGCAAGCTATGGCTACACCTTC. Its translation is CASSQRQGASYGYTF.

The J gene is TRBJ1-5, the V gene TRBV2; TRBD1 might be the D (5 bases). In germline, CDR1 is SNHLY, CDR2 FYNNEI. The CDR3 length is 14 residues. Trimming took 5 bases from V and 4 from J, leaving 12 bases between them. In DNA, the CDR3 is TGTGCCAGCAGTTTTCAGGGTACGAATCAGCCCCAGCATTTT. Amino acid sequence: CASSFQGTNQPQHF.

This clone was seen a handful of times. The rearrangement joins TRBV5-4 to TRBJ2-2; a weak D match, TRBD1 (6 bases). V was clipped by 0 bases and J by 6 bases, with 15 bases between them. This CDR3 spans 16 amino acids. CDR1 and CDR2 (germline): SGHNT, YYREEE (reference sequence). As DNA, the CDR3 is TGTGCCAGCAGCTTGGTGGCTCGGTCAGGGGCCGGGGAGCTGTTTTTT. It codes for CASSLVARSGAGELFF.

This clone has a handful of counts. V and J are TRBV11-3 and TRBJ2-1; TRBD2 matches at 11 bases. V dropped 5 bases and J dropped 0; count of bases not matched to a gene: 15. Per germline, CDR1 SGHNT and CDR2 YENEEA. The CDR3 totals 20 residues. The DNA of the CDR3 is TGTGCCAGCAGCCGGGGGGTGGGGACTAGCGGCTCCAGCTCCTACAATGAGCAGTTCTTC. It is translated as CASSRGVGTSGSSSYNEQFF.

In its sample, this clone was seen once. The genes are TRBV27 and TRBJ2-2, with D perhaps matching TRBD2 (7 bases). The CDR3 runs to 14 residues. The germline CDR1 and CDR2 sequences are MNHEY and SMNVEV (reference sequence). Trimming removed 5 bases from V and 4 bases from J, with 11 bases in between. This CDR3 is CASSGGAFTGELFF. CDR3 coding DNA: TGTGCCAGCAGTGGGGGGGCATTCACCGGGGAGCTGTTTTTT.

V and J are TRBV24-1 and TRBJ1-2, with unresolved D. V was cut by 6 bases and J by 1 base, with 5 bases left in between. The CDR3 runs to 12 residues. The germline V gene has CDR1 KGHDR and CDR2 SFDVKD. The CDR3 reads CATSNSNYGYTF. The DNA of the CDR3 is TGTGCCACCAGTAACAGTAACTATGGCTACACCTTC.

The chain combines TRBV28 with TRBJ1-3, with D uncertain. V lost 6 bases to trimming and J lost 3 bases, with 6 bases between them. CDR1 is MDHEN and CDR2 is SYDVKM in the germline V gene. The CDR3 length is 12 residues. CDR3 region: CASSPRGNTIYF. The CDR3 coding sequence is TGTGCCAGCAGCCCCCGTGGAAACACCATATATTTT.

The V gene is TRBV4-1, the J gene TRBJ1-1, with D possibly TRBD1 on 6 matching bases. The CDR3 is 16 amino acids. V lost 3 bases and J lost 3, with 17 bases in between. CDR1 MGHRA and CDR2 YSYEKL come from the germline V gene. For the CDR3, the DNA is TGCGCCAGCAGCCACGTTGTCGACAGGTGGGACACTGAAGCTTTCTTT. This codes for CASSHVVDRWDTEAFF.

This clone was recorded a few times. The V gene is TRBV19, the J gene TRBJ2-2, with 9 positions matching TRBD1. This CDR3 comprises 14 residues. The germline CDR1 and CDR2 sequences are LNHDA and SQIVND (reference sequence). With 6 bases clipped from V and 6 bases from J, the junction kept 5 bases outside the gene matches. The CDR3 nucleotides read TGTGCCAGTAGACCGGGACAGGGCCCCGGGGAGCTGTTTTTT. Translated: CASRPGQGPGELFF.

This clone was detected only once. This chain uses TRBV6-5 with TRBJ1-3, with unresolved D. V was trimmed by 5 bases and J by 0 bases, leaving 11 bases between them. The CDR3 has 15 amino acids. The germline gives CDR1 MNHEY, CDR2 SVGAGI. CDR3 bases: TGTGCCAGCAGTAGGGAGGTTGGCTCTGGAAACACCATATATTTT. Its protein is CASSREVGSGNTIYF.

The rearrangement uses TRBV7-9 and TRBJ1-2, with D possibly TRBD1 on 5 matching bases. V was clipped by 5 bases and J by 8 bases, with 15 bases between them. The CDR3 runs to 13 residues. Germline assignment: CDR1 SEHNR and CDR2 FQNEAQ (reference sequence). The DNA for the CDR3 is TGTGCCAGCAGCCGAACGGCAGGGCAAGGCTACACCTTC. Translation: CASSRTAGQGYTF.

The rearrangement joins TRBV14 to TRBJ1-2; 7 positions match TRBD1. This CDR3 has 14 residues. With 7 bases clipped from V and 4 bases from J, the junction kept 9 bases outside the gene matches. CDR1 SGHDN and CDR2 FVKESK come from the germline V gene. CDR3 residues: CASKQAGGIYGYTF. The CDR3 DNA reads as TGTGCCAGCAAACAGGCAGGGGGGATCTATGGCTACACCTTC. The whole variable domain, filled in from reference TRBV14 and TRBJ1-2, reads EAGVTQFPSHSVIEKGQTVTLRCDPISGHDNLYWYRRVMGKEIKFLLHFVKESKQDESGMPNNRFLAERTGGTYSTLKVQPAELEDSGVYFCASKQAGGIYGYTFGSGTRLTVV.

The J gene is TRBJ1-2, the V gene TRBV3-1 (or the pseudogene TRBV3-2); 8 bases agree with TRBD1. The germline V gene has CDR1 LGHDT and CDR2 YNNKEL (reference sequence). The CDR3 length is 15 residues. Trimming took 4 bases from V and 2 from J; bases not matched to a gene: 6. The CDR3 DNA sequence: TGTGCCAGCAGCCCGCGGACAGGGAGGAACTATGGCTACACCTTC. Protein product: CASSPRTGRNYGYTF.

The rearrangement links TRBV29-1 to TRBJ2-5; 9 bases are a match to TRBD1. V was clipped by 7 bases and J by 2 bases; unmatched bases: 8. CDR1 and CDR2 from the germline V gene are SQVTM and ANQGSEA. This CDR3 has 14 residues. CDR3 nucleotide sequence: TGCAGCGCTAGGGGACAGGGTAATCAAGAGACCCAGTACTTC. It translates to CSARGQGNQETQYF.

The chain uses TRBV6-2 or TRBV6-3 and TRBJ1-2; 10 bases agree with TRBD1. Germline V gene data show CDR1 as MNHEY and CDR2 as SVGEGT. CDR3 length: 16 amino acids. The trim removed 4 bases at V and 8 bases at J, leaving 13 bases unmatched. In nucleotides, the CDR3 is TGTGCCAGCAGTTCTGCCGGGACAGGGGAAAATCGCGGCTACACCTTC. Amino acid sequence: CASSSAGTGENRGYTF.

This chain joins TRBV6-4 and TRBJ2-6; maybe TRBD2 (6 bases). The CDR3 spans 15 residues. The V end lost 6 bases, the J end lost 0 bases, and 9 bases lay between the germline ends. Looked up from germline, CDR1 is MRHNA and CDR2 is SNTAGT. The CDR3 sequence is CASSSGGSGANVLTF. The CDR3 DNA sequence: TGTGCCAGCAGCTCCGGGGGCTCTGGGGCCAACGTCCTGACTTTC.

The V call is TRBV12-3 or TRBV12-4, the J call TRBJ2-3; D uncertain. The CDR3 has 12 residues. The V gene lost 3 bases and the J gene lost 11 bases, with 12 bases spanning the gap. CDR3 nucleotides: TGTGCCAGCAGTTTGCTATCCCTTGGGCAGTATTTT. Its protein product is CASSLLSLGQYF.

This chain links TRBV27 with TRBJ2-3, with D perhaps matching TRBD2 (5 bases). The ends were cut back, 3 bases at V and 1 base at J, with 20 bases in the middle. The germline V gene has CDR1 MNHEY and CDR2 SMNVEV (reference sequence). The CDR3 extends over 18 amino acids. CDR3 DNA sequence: TGTGCCAGCAGTTTTACTACGGTTAACATCGGGGGCACAGATACGCAGTATTTT. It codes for CASSFTTVNIGGTDTQYF.

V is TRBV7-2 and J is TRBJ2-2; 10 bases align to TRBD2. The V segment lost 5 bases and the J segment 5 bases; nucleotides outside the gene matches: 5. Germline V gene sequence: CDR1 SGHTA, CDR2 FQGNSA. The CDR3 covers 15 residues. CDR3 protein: CASSPAGLATGELFF. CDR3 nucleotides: TGTGCCAGCAGCCCGGCGGGACTAGCGACCGGGGAGCTGTTTTTT.

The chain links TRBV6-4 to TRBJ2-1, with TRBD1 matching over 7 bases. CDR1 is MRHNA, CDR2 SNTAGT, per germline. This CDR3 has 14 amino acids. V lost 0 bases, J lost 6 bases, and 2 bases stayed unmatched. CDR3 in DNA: TGTGCCAGCAGTGACTCTTCAGGGGGCAATGAGCAGTTCTTC. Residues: CASSDSSGGNEQFF.

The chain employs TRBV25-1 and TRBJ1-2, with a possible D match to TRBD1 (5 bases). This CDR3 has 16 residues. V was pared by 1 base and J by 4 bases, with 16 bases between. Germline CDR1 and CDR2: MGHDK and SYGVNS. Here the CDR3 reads CASSELVGGDLYGYTF. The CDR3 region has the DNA TGTGCCAGCAGTGAATTAGTGGGGGGTGATCTCTATGGCTACACCTTC.

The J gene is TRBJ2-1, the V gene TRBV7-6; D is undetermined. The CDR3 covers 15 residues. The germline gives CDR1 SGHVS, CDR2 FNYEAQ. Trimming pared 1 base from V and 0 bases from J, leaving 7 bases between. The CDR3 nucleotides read TGTGCCAGCAGCTTAGTCGGCGGCTCCTACAATGAGCAGTTCTTC. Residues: CASSLVGGSYNEQFF. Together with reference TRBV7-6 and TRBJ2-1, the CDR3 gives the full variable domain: GAGVSQSPRYKVTKRGQDVALRCDPISGHVSLYWYRQALGQGPEFLTYFNYEAQQDKSGLPNDRFSAERPEGSISTLTIQRTEQRDSAMYRCASSLVGGSYNEQFFGPGTRLTVL.

The CDR3 is CASSPTFSNQPQHF. The CDR3 bases are TGTGCCAGCAGCCCTACGTTCAGCAATCAGCCCCAGCATTTT. This rearrangement joins TRBV5-8 to TRBJ1-5; D unclear. CDR3 size: 14 residues. The germline CDR1 and CDR2 sequences are SGHTS and YDEGEE. V gave up 4 bases and J gave up 1 base, with 9 bases separating them.